The 7 T cell receptor beta chains below come from one sample, sequenced in a study of T cells in Graves' hyperthyroidism and ophthalmopathy (dated by TCRdb to between 2018 and 2021). Library preparation used multiplex PCR. The sequencer was an Illumina HiSeq 2000. TCR beta CDR3 regions were amplified from RNA transcripts. The TCR CDR3 was subjected to a first round of RT-PCR using the HTBI primer set and the Qiagen OneStep RT-PCR kit. Using fastp at Q25 and MiXCR, TCRdb reprocessed the public reads and kept productive beta chains. CDR3 protein sequences are deduplicated, and each keeps its most common genes and DNA. The sample yields hundreds of thousands of distinct CDR3 sequences; roughly 14% were counted once. Clones ranked in the top ten supply roughly an eighth of the sample. Sequencing input: blood. These receptor sequences come from a man aged 18 to 29 with Graves' ophthalmopathy.

This clonotype was counted ten times or more. CDR3 sequence reads: CASSVQGETYEQYF. In DNA form, the CDR3 reads TGTGCCAGCAGTGTACAGGGGGAGACCTACGAGCAGTACTTC. The chain combines TRBV6-1 with TRBJ2-7; 8 bases are a match to TRBD1. V was clipped by 4 bases and J by 2 bases; unmatched bases: 4. Germline V lookup: CDR1 MNHNS, CDR2 SASEGT. The CDR3 consists of 14 residues.

Ten or more counts support this clonotype. This chain links TRBV7-9 with TRBJ2-1; D remains unclear. This CDR3 has 15 residues. The V and J ends lost 3 bases and 3 bases respectively, with 12 bases between them. Looked up from germline, CDR1 is SEHNR and CDR2 is FQNEAQ (reference sequence). DNA for the CDR3: TGTGCCAGCAGCTTTGGGCTAGGCGGCTACAATGAGCAGTTCTTC. Protein product: CASSFGLGGYNEQFF.

This clonotype was counted many times. This rearrangement joins TRBV27 to TRBJ2-7, with D hard to call. Germline loops: CDR1 MNHEY, CDR2 SMNVEV (reference sequence). Trimming left V 5 bases short and J 1 base short, with 9 bases between. The CDR3 runs 13 residues. The CDR3 DNA follows: TGTGCCAGCAGTGCCCAGCCGTCCTACGAGCAGTACTTC. This encodes CASSAQPSYEQYF.

In this sample, this clonotype turned up once. The junction departs from germline at one end; a sequencing error may be responsible. The V call is TRBV10-3, the J call TRBJ2-7; D possibly corresponds to TRBD2 (7 bases). Germline V lookup: CDR1 ENHRY, CDR2 SYGVKD. The CDR3 loop spans 13 amino acids. CDR3: CATSRGPTGGPYF. DNA for the CDR3: TGTGCCACCAGTCGTGGACCAACCGGGGGGCCGTACTTC.

This clonotype came up many times. The chain is built from TRBV6-1 and TRBJ2-3; D might be TRBD1 (5 bases). The length of the CDR3 is 12 residues. Germline V gene sequence: CDR1 MNHNS, CDR2 SASEGT. V dropped 8 bases and J dropped 6 bases, with 12 bases sitting between them. CDR3 residues: CASATSGDTQYF. The CDR3 DNA follows: TGTGCCAGCGCTACGTCAGGGGATACGCAGTATTTT.

The sample holds many counts of this clonotype. This chain links TRBV11-2 with TRBJ2-7; D might be TRBD2 (6 bases). This CDR3 spans 15 amino acids. V shed 2 bases and J shed 4 bases, with 15 bases lying between them. Germline-derived CDR1 and CDR2 are SGHAT and FQNNGV. In DNA form, the CDR3 reads TGTGCCAGCAGCTTAAGGCGGGGTATCGGGTACGAGCAGTACTTC. Its translation: CASSLRRGIGYEQYF. The whole variable domain, remainder taken from reference TRBV11-2 and TRBJ2-7, is EAGVAQSPRYKIIEKRQSVAFWCNPISGHATLYWYQQILGQGPKLLIQFQNNGVVDDSQLPKDRFSAERLKGVDSTLKIQPAKLEDSAVYLCASSLRRGIGYEQYFGPGTRLTVT.

This clonotype was found many times. The chain has TRBV30 and TRBJ2-7, with D possibly being TRBD1 (5 bases). The V and J ends lost 0 bases and 1 base respectively, with 7 bases between them. This CDR3 has 13 amino acids. Per the germline V gene, CDR1 is GTSNPN and CDR2 is SVGIG (reference sequence). The CDR3 protein is CAWSVDSSYEQYF. For the CDR3, the DNA is TGTGCCTGGAGTGTAGACAGTTCCTACGAGCAGTACTTC.